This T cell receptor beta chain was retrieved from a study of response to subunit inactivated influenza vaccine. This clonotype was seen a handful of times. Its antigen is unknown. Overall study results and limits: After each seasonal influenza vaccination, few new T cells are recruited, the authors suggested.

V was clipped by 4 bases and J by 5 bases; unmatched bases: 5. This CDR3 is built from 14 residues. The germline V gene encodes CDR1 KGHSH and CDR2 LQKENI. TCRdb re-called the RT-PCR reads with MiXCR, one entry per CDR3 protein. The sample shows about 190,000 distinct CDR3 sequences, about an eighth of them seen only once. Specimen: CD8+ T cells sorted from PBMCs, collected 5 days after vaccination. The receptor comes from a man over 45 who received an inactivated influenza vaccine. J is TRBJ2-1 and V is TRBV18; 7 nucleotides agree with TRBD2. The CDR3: CASSLPSGDNEQFF. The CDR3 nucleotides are TGTGCCAGCTCACTTCCTAGCGGTGACAATGAGCAGTTCTTC.